A single sample gave rise to the 17 T cell receptor beta chains below, sequenced in a study of cytomegalovirus exposure and HLA in healthy donors. Vbeta (60) and Jbeta (13) primers were used in the PCR. Sequenced by immunoSEQ multiplex PCR; TCRdb stores in-frame clones only, minus some. The sample lists approximately 120,000 clones, more than 75% occurring once. Sequencing used PBMCs. Every receptor here comes from a woman between 35 and 50 years old in good health and CMV-seropositive.

The rearrangement links TRBV18 to TRBJ2-5; 7 bases are a match to TRBD1. V dropped 4 bases and J dropped 5; count of bases not matched to a gene: 1. The CDR3 is 12 amino acids. The germline gives CDR1 KGHSH, CDR2 LQKENI. The CDR3 sequence: CASSRDSETQYF. The DNA for the CDR3 is TGTGCCAGCTCACGGGACAGTGAGACCCAGTACTTC.

This clone was seen repeatedly, ten times or more. This chain connects TRBV5-4 to TRBJ2-3; 8 nucleotides align to TRBD1. The germline CDR1 and CDR2 sequences are SGHNT and YYREEE (reference sequence). This CDR3 comprises 15 residues. Trimming removed 0 bases from V and 2 bases from J; junction bases left unmatched: 2. The CDR3, as DNA: TGTGCCAGCAGCTTGGACAGGGGGTACACAGATACGCAGTATTTT. It translates to CASSLDRGYTDTQYF.

This clone came up a few times. This chain links TRBV2 with TRBJ2-5; weak D call: TRBD2 (7 bases). V was shortened by 8 bases and J by 2 bases, with 12 bases between the two germline ends. This CDR3 contains 13 residues. Germline V CDR1 and CDR2: SNHLY, FYNNEI. The CDR3: CASGGGLQETQYF. DNA for the CDR3: TGTGCCAGCGGGGGGGGGCTACAAGAGACCCAGTACTTC.

The chain combines TRBV6-6 with TRBJ1-1; TRBD1 might be the D (5 bases). This CDR3 region has 13 residues. In germline, CDR1 is MNHNY, CDR2 SVGAGI (reference sequence). Trimming cost V 6 bases and J 1 base, with 9 bases left between them. For the CDR3, the DNA is TGTGCCAGCAGATATACAGGGAACACTGAAGCTTTCTTT. This codes for CASRYTGNTEAFF.

This clone has only a few counts. The chain couples TRBV18 to TRBJ1-1, with TRBD1 as a possible D gene (5 bases). V was pared by 2 bases and J by 2 bases, with 9 bases between. Germline CDR1 is KGHSH and CDR2 is LQKENI. The CDR3 totals 14 residues. CDR3 DNA: TGTGCCAGCTCACCAGCGGGGACTAACACTGAAGCTTTCTTT. Amino acid sequence: CASSPAGTNTEAFF.

The chain uses TRBV21-1 and TRBJ1-4; TRBD1 reflects the table's D call only, with no check against the DNA. TRBV21-1 is a pseudogene locus. The CDR3 is made up of 15 amino acids. CDR3 in amino acids: CASSLWDRGYEKLFF. Written as DNA, the CDR3 is TGTGCCAGCAGCCTCTGGGACAGGGGGTATGAAAAACTGTTTTTT.

This clone turned up a few times. This chain links TRBV6-4 with TRBJ1-1; possible D gene TRBD1, 5 bases. Germline V CDR1 and CDR2: MRHNA, SNTAGT. The V and J ends lost 10 bases and 0 bases respectively, with 21 bases between them. This CDR3 region has 16 residues. The CDR3 region has the DNA TGTGCCACCCCCGTGGATGGAGGGGAAGTGAACACTGAAGCTTTCTTT. Translating it yields CATPVDGGEVNTEAFF.

The chain recombines TRBV18 with TRBJ1-1; TRBD1 matches 10 bases. CDR1 is KGHSH and CDR2 is LQKENI in the germline V gene. With V trimmed by 4 bases and J by 6 bases, 2 bases remained unmatched. The CDR3 consists of 13 residues. CDR3 DNA: TGTGCCAGCTCACTCGGGACAGGGGCTGAAGCTTTCTTT. This encodes CASSLGTGAEAFF.

The chain uses TRBV10-2 and TRBJ1-2, with a possible D match to TRBD1 (5 bases). Deletions cut 5 bases from V and 6 bases from J, with 13 bases between. CDR3 length: 13 residues. Germline assignment: CDR1 WSHSY and CDR2 SAAADI. The CDR3, as DNA: TGCGCCAGCAGTTTCCAGGGTACCGATGGCTACACCTTC. Translation: CASSFQGTDGYTF.

The chain employs TRBV2 and TRBJ1-5, with 9 bases lining up with TRBD1. Germline V gene lookup returns CDR1 SNHLY and CDR2 FYNNEI. The CDR3 runs to 14 residues. The ends lost 6 bases at V and 4 bases at J; junction bases unmatched: 4. CDR3 in amino acids: CASRAGTGNQPQHF. DNA for the CDR3: TGTGCCAGCAGGGCCGGGACAGGGAATCAGCCCCAGCATTTT.

J is TRBJ2-3 and V is TRBV19; 9 nucleotides agree with TRBD2. J gave up 0 bases and V 6 bases, and 1 base lay outside the gene matches. The CDR3 is made up of 14 amino acids. The germline gives CDR1 LNHDA, CDR2 SQIVND (reference sequence). In DNA, the CDR3 is TGTGCCAGTAGAACTAGCGGGAGCACAGATACGCAGTATTTT. Encoded protein: CASRTSGSTDTQYF.

The V call is TRBV5-1, the J call TRBJ1-1; 11 nucleotides match TRBD1. Germline loops: CDR1 SGHRS, CDR2 YFSETQ. Trimming at V came to 5 bases and at J to 11 bases, leaving 17 bases not matched to a gene. The CDR3 spans 16 residues. CDR3 in DNA: TGCGCCAGCAGACCCACGTCTTCGGGACAGGGGGTTAAGGCTTTCTTT. Its translation: CASRPTSSGQGVKAFF. Looking up the rest from reference TRBV5-1 and TRBJ1-1 gives the full variable domain: KAGVTQTPRYLIKTRGQQVTLSCSPISGHRSVSWYQQTPGQGLQFLFEYFSETQRNKGNFPGRFSGRQFSNSRSEMNVSTLELGDSALYLCASRPTSSGQGVKAFFGQGTRLTVV.

Comment on this clone: Other DNA sequences of this sample code for an identical CDR3. The genes are TRBV5-4 and TRBJ1-2; TRBD1 aligns across 7 bases. This CDR3 region has 13 residues. CDR1 is SGHNT and CDR2 is YYREEE in the germline V gene (reference sequence). V lost 4 bases to trimming and J lost 3 bases; unmatched junction nucleotides: 3. The CDR3 region has the DNA TGTGCCAGCAGCCTAGGACAGGACTATGGCTACACCTTC. Residues: CASSLGQDYGYTF.

The chain couples TRBV25-1 to TRBJ1-2; no definite D call. The germline V and J ends were trimmed by 10 bases and 4 bases, with 25 bases remaining between them. This CDR3 is 16 amino acids long. Germline loops: CDR1 MGHDK, CDR2 SYGVNS. DNA for the CDR3: TGTGCCACCTTCTCGCTTCGACACCCCCCCATCTATGGCTACACCTTC. Residues: CATFSLRHPPIYGYTF.

This chain uses TRBV9 with TRBJ1-2, with TRBD1 matching 8 bases. V shed 3 bases, J shed 0 bases, and the junction held 4 bases outside the gene matches. The CDR3 contains 15 residues. CDR1 SGDLS and CDR2 YYNGEE come from the germline V gene. CDR3 DNA: TGTGCCAGCAGCGACGACAGGGGAGCTAACTATGGCTACACCTTC. Translated, it gives CASSDDRGANYGYTF.

The chain employs TRBV30 and TRBJ2-3; 7 bases are a match to TRBD2. With V trimmed by 4 bases and J by 1 base, 2 bases remained unmatched. The CDR3 extends over 13 amino acids. The germline V gene has CDR1 GTSNPN and CDR2 SVGIG (reference sequence). CDR3 amino acids: CAWNRGGTDTQYF. The CDR3 DNA reads as TGTGCCTGGAATCGGGGGGGCACAGATACGCAGTATTTT.

This clone was detected a few times. The V gene is TRBV29-1, the J gene TRBJ1-4; 8 bases line up with TRBD1. The V gene end was trimmed by 6 bases and the J gene end by 8 bases; junction bases not matched to a gene: 11. This CDR3 is built from 14 residues. Germline values: CDR1 SQVTM, CDR2 ANQGSEA. The CDR3, as DNA: TGCAGCGTAGAGACAGGGGATGGCGCGGAAAAACTGTTTTTT. It specifies CSVETGDGAEKLFF.